Listed below are T cell receptor beta chains from one sample, sequenced in a study of patients and donors after allogeneic stem cell transplantation. MiXCR, run by TCRdb on the RT-PCR reads, gives a single entry per CDR3 protein. The sample records about 960,000 distinct CDR3 sequences, 15% to 20% being singletons. Sequenced material: blood, either unsorted or a sorted T cell fraction (not recorded which). The receptor set was obtained from a human donor who was either an allogeneic HSCT recipient or a stem cell or donor lymphocyte infusion donor (not recorded which). It is not recorded whose cells these are; they may come from a transplant donor. Both conserved end residues are part of each CDR3. The D gene is left open where the match is weak. For some rows the clone size is stated as once, few or many, or as a class when expanded; others skip it.

J gene: TRBJ2-2
D gene: -
V gene: TRBV15
clone size: -
CDR3 DNA: TGTGCCACCAGCAGAGAGATAAGCGTGAACACCGGGGAGCTGTTTTTT
CDR3 protein: CATSREISVNTGELFF

J gene: TRBJ1-1
D gene: TRBD1
V gene: TRBV20-1
clone size: -
CDR3 DNA: TGCAGTGCTTCACCCGGGACAGCGAACACTGAAGCTTTCTTT
CDR3 protein: CSASPGTANTEAFF

J gene: TRBJ2-1
D gene: -
V gene: TRBV6-1
clone size: -
CDR3 DNA: TGTGCCGCCAAGAGCCCCCCTCTCTGGGAAGCCCAGTTCTTC
CDR3 protein: CAAKSPPLWEAQFF

J gene: TRBJ2-3
D gene: -
V gene: TRBV6-1
clone size: -
CDR3 DNA: TGTGCCAGCAGTGAAAAGTTTGGGGCAGATACGCAGTATTTT
CDR3 protein: CASSEKFGADTQYF

J gene: TRBJ1-1
D gene: TRBD1
V gene: TRBV5-1
clone size: many
CDR3 DNA: TGCGCCAGCAGCTTGGCCGGAACAGGGGGTTTTGAAGCTTTCTTT
CDR3 protein: CASSLAGTGGFEAFF

J gene: TRBJ2-7
D gene: TRBD1
V gene: TRBV3-1
clone size: few
CDR3 DNA: TGTGCCAGCAGCCAAGATACGAGACAGGGGGTCCACGAGCAGTACTTC
CDR3 protein: CASSQDTRQGVHEQYF

J gene: TRBJ2-7
D gene: TRBD1
V gene: TRBV4-3
clone size: -
CDR3 DNA: TGCGCCAGCAGCCAAGAGACAGGGGGGTCATTCTCCTACGAGCAGTACTTC
CDR3 protein: CASSQETGGSFSYEQYF

J gene: TRBJ2-7
D gene: -
V gene: TRBV4-2
clone size: many
CDR3 DNA: TGTGCCAGCAGCCAAGCAAGTGACGGTTACGAGCAGTACTTC
CDR3 protein: CASSQASDGYEQYF

J gene: TRBJ2-7
D gene: -
V gene: TRBV29-1
clone size: -
CDR3 DNA: TGCAGCGTTCTTGTAGGGACCTCATTCTACGAGCAGTACTTC
CDR3 protein: CSVLVGTSFYEQYF

J gene: TRBJ2-3
D gene: -
V gene: TRBV10-3
clone size: few
CDR3 DNA: TGTGCCATCAGTGAGTCGGAGCCCTTTTTGGATACGCAGTATTTT
CDR3 protein: CAISESEPFLDTQYF

J gene: TRBJ1-2
D gene: -
V gene: TRBV25-1
clone size: -
CDR3 DNA: TGTGCCAGCAGTGATGATAGAGTTTCGAACTATGGCTACACCTTC
CDR3 protein: CASSDDRVSNYGYTF

J gene: TRBJ2-3
D gene: TRBD2
V gene: TRBV5-1
clone size: few
CDR3 DNA: TGCGCCAGCAGCAAGGGGACTAGCGGTATAACAGATACGCAGTATTTT
CDR3 protein: CASSKGTSGITDTQYF

J gene: TRBJ1-5
D gene: TRBD1
V gene: TRBV7-6
clone size: -
CDR3 DNA: TGTGCCAGCAGCTTATTCCGGGACAGGGGCCAAACATATAGCAATCAGCCCCAGCATTTT
CDR3 protein: CASSLFRDRGQTYSNQPQHF

J gene: TRBJ2-7
D gene: -
V gene: TRBV5-1
clone size: -
CDR3 DNA: TGCGCCAGCAGCTTTAAGTCTGGGGTCGAGCAGTACTTC
CDR3 protein: CASSFKSGVEQYF

J gene: TRBJ1-1
D gene: -
V gene: TRBV7-8
clone size: few
CDR3 DNA: TGTGCCAGCAGCTTCCAGGGACGTACGAACACTGAAGCTTTCTTT
CDR3 protein: CASSFQGRTNTEAFF

J gene: TRBJ1-1
D gene: TRBD1
V gene: TRBV12-3/TRBV12-4
clone size: -
CDR3 DNA: TGTGCCAGCAGCCCCGGGACAGGGGGCGCAAACACTGAAGCTTTCTTT
CDR3 protein: CASSPGTGGANTEAFF

J gene: TRBJ1-1
D gene: -
V gene: TRBV29-1
clone size: few
CDR3 DNA: TGCAGCGTTGATGGGGGCACTGAAGCTTTCTTT
CDR3 protein: CSVDGGTEAFF

J gene: TRBJ2-5
D gene: TRBD2
V gene: TRBV7-8
clone size: -
CDR3 DNA: TGTGCCAGCAGCCCGGTGGGACTAGCGGGGCAAGAGACCCAGTACTTC
CDR3 protein: CASSPVGLAGQETQYF

J gene: TRBJ1-1
D gene: -
V gene: TRBV9
clone size: -
CDR3 DNA: TGTGCCAGCAGCGCCCAGGGCCCCCCGGACACTGAAGCTTTCTTT
CDR3 protein: CASSAQGPPDTEAFF

J gene: TRBJ1-3
D gene: -
V gene: TRBV14
clone size: -
CDR3 DNA: TGTGCCAGCAGCCGCAATGCAGGGGCCTCTGGAAACACCATATATTTT
CDR3 protein: CASSRNAGASGNTIYF

J gene: TRBJ1-2
D gene: TRBD1
V gene: TRBV20-1
clone size: -
CDR3 DNA: TGCAGTGCTATGACAGGGAGCCTGAGGAATGGCTACACCTTC
CDR3 protein: CSAMTGSLRNGYTF

J gene: TRBJ2-1
D gene: TRBD2
V gene: TRBV14
clone size: -
CDR3 DNA: TGTGCCAGCAGCCTCCGACTAGCGGGGGGTTTAGTTAGGCGAAATGAGCAGTTCTTC
CDR3 protein: CASSLRLAGGLVRRNEQFF

J gene: TRBJ2-3
D gene: -
V gene: TRBV7-2
clone size: -
CDR3 DNA: TGTGCCAGCAGCTTAGTGGAGGGGGCCTCAGGATATACGCAGTATTTT
CDR3 protein: CASSLVEGASGYTQYF

J gene: TRBJ2-7
D gene: TRBD2
V gene: TRBV12-3/TRBV12-4
clone size: few
CDR3 DNA: TGTGCCAGCAGCCGCACGGGACTAGTATTGTACGAGCAGTACTTC
CDR3 protein: CASSRTGLVLYEQYF

J gene: TRBJ2-7
D gene: TRBD2
V gene: TRBV7-8
clone size: -
CDR3 DNA: TGTGCCAGCAGCTTTACGGGTACGAGCGGGATAGACGAGCAGTACTTC
CDR3 protein: CASSFTGTSGIDEQYF

J gene: TRBJ2-2
D gene: -
V gene: TRBV12-5
clone size: -
CDR3 DNA: TGTGCTAGTGGCCAAGGGCGTTGGGAGCTGTTTTTT
CDR3 protein: CASGQGRWELFF

J gene: TRBJ2-1
D gene: -
V gene: TRBV25-1
clone size: -
CDR3 DNA: TGTGCCAGCAGTCTCCCCCAGGGGAACAATGAGCAGTTCTTC
CDR3 protein: CASSLPQGNNEQFF

J gene: TRBJ2-5
D gene: -
V gene: TRBV25-1
clone size: once
CDR3 DNA: TGTGCCAGCAGCTCACGAGAGGGGACACCGCAAGAGACCCAGTACTTC
CDR3 protein: CASSSREGTPQETQYF

J gene: TRBJ1-4
D gene: TRBD1
V gene: TRBV24-1
clone size: few
CDR3 DNA: TGTGCCACCAGTGACCGGGACAGGCCCCCTCGGATTGAAAAACTGTTTTTT
CDR3 protein: CATSDRDRPPRIEKLFF

J gene: TRBJ1-1
D gene: TRBD1
V gene: TRBV2
clone size: few
CDR3 DNA: TGTGCCAGCAGGAGGGGGGACAGTAACACTGAAGCTTTCTTT
CDR3 protein: CASRRGDSNTEAFF

J gene: TRBJ2-2
D gene: -
V gene: TRBV6-6
clone size: few
CDR3 DNA: TGTGCCAGCCGAAACAGGGACACCGGGGAGCTGTTTTTT
CDR3 protein: CASRNRDTGELFF

J gene: TRBJ1-2
D gene: TRBD1
V gene: TRBV10-3
clone size: -
CDR3 DNA: TGTGCCATCAGTGATCCGGGGACAGGGTATAATGGCTACACCTTC
CDR3 protein: CAISDPGTGYNGYTF

J gene: TRBJ2-7
D gene: -
V gene: TRBV6-2/TRBV6-3
clone size: -
CDR3 DNA: TGTGCCAGCAGTTCCCCCCAGGGAAGCTCCTACGAGCAGTACTTC
CDR3 protein: CASSSPQGSSYEQYF

J gene: TRBJ2-5
D gene: TRBD1
V gene: TRBV15
clone size: -
CDR3 DNA: TGTGCCACCAGCGGAGGACAGGCCCGAGAGACCCAGTACTTC
CDR3 protein: CATSGGQARETQYF

J gene: TRBJ1-2
D gene: -
V gene: TRBV5-1
clone size: few
CDR3 DNA: TGCGCCAGCAGACGAGTAATCTTTAACTATGGCTACACCTTC
CDR3 protein: CASRRVIFNYGYTF

J gene: TRBJ1-1
D gene: TRBD1
V gene: TRBV24-1
clone size: -
CDR3 DNA: TGTGCCACCAGTGATTTGCAGGGGGCGGAGGGAATCACTGAAGCTTTCTTT
CDR3 protein: CATSDLQGAEGITEAFF

J gene: TRBJ2-5
D gene: TRBD2
V gene: TRBV20-1
clone size: few
CDR3 DNA: TGCAGTGCTAGGGGCCCGGGAGCGGGGGATTTGGAGACCCAGTACTTC
CDR3 protein: CSARGPGAGDLETQYF

J gene: TRBJ2-3
D gene: -
V gene: TRBV11-2
clone size: -
CDR3 DNA: TGTGCCAGCAATCCACGAAAGGGAGATACGCAGTATTTT
CDR3 protein: CASNPRKGDTQYF